A single sample gave rise to the 6 T cell receptor beta chains below, sequenced in a study of brain T cells in children with intractable seizures. Specified time point: blood from clinic visit 5 months post-surgery; TSC patient then seizure free. The method was immunoSEQ multiplex PCR; TCRdb's version includes in-frame clones alone and lacks a portion of them. The sample comprises about 340,000 clones, over 90% of which are singletons, and around 5% rests with the top ten. The source was peripheral blood, collected around 5 months after surgery. The receptors were gathered from a boy under three years old with tuberous sclerosis and intractable seizures.

The CDR3 spells CASSYGGQHSGNTIYF. The CDR3 nucleotides read TGTGCCAGCAGTTACGGGGGACAGCACTCTGGAAACACCATATATTTT. The rearrangement joins TRBV6-6 to TRBJ1-3, with 7 bases lining up with TRBD1. Germline-derived CDR1 and CDR2 are MNHNY and SVGAGI (reference sequence). The CDR3 totals 16 residues. With 2 bases clipped from V and 0 bases from J, the junction kept 4 bases outside the gene matches.

In this sample, this clone turned up once. The J gene is TRBJ2-1, the V gene TRBV11-2; TRBD2 matches 14 bases. After removal of 0 bases from V and 9 bases from J, the junction contained 7 bases not matched to a gene. CDR3 length: 17 amino acids. Germline loops: CDR1 SGHAT, CDR2 FQNNGV. This chain's CDR3 is CASSLDSGGLAGGEQFF. DNA for the CDR3: TGTGCCAGCAGCTTAGATTCCGGAGGACTAGCGGGAGGTGAGCAGTTCTTC. Variable domain in full (rest from reference TRBV11-2 and TRBJ2-1): EAGVAQSPRYKIIEKRQSVAFWCNPISGHATLYWYQQILGQGPKLLIQFQNNGVVDDSQLPKDRFSAERLKGVDSTLKIQPAKLEDSAVYLCASSLDSGGLAGGEQFFGPGTRLTVL.

The chain uses TRBV3-1 (or the pseudogene TRBV3-2) and TRBJ2-1, with 10 bases matching TRBD2. CDR1 and CDR2 from the germline V gene are LGHDT and YNNKEL (reference sequence). V gave up 8 bases and J gave up 0 bases; unmatched junction bases: 7. This CDR3 comprises 16 residues. In DNA, the CDR3 is TGTGCCAGCTCCCGGTCTAGCGGGAGCTCCTACAATGAGCAGTTCTTC. This sequence encodes CASSRSSGSSYNEQFF.

V usage is TRBV4-1 and J usage is TRBJ2-7; no clear D gene. Trimming left V 3 bases short and J 2 bases short, with 11 bases between. The germline V gene has CDR1 MGHRA and CDR2 YSYEKL. This CDR3 contains 14 residues. This CDR3 is CASSQEDLTYEQYF. CDR3 sequence (DNA): TGCGCCAGCAGCCAGGAAGACTTAACCTACGAGCAGTACTTC.

This chain joins TRBV6-5 and TRBJ1-6, with D unclear. The V gene's germline CDR1 is MNHEY and CDR2 SVGAGI. V lost 2 bases to trimming and J lost 5 bases, with 10 bases between them. The CDR3 covers 15 residues. CDR3 in amino acids: CASSYGWLDNSPLHF. The CDR3, as DNA: TGTGCCAGCAGTTACGGTTGGCTTGATAATTCACCCCTCCACTTT.

This rearrangement joins TRBV19 to TRBJ2-6; D possibly corresponds to TRBD1 (6 bases). Germline V CDR1 and CDR2: LNHDA, SQIVND (reference sequence). The CDR3 consists of 16 residues. V dropped 6 bases and J dropped 5 bases, with 17 bases sitting between them. The CDR3: CASRPLTGPRANVLTF. The CDR3 nucleotides are TGTGCCAGTAGGCCCCTGACAGGCCCTAGGGCCAACGTCCTGACTTTC.